These 21 T cell receptor beta chains originate from one sample sequenced in a study of cytomegalovirus exposure and HLA in healthy donors. Use of 60 Vbeta and 13 Jbeta primers characterized the PCR. Here immunoSEQ multiplex PCR was the method, and the copy in TCRdb shows in-frame clones only, minus some. In the table there are 65,000 to 95,000 clones, around 77% of which are singletons. What was sequenced was PBMCs. The receptors shown here come from a man in his forties or fifties in good health and CMV-seronegative.

This clone was observed a single time. This chain joins TRBV5-1 and TRBJ2-7; D remains unclear. CDR3 length: 13 residues. Trimming removed 4 bases from V and 1 base from J, with 9 bases in between. Germline CDR1 is SGHRS and CDR2 is YFSETQ. The CDR3 DNA sequence: TGCGCCAGCAGCGAAACAGAATCCTACGAGCAGTACTTC. This gives the protein CASSETESYEQYF.

The rearrangement links TRBV5-1 to TRBJ2-7; TRBD1 matches 10 bases. With 3 bases clipped from V and 3 bases from J, the junction kept 3 bases outside the gene matches. The CDR3 is 14 residues long. Germline V gene data show CDR1 as SGHRS and CDR2 as YFSETQ. The CDR3 region is CASSSTGGSYEQYF. In DNA, the CDR3 is TGCGCCAGCAGCTCGACAGGGGGCAGCTACGAGCAGTACTTC. Full variable domain (missing parts from reference TRBV5-1 and TRBJ2-7): KAGVTQTPRYLIKTRGQQVTLSCSPISGHRSVSWYQQTPGQGLQFLFEYFSETQRNKGNFPGRFSGRQFSNSRSEMNVSTLELGDSALYLCASSSTGGSYEQYFGPGTRLTVT.

This chain links TRBV7-3 with TRBJ2-1, with D uncertain. The CDR3 covers 12 residues. Trimming took off 1 base at V and 5 bases at J, with 3 bases between the two ends. Germline values: CDR1 SGHTA, CDR2 FQGTGA. CDR3 in amino acids: CASSLINNEQFF. Written as DNA, the CDR3 is TGTGCCAGCAGCTTAATAAACAATGAGCAGTTCTTC.

The J gene is TRBJ1-4, the V gene TRBV21-1. TRBV21-1 counts as a pseudogene. CDR3 size: 15 residues. CDR3 protein: CASSGEEGTNEKLFF. The CDR3 DNA follows: TGTGCCAGCAGCGGAGAGGAGGGCACTAATGAAAAACTGTTTTTT.

The J gene is TRBJ2-5, the V gene TRBV10-1, with D maybe TRBD2 (5 bases). CDR1 and CDR2 from the germline V gene are WNHNN and SYGVQD (reference sequence). The CDR3 is 15 residues long. V shed 7 bases and J shed 8 bases, with 23 bases lying between them. CDR3 protein: CASTSREFHLETQYF. For the CDR3, the DNA is TGCGCCAGCACATCCCGGGAATTCCATTTGGAAACCCAGTACTTC.

With respect to this clone: The junction does not match germline at one end; this may be a read error. The sample carries other DNA sequences with the same CDR3. The chain employs TRBV30 and TRBJ2-7; 8 bases are a match to TRBD1. This CDR3 has 14 amino acids. The germline V gene encodes CDR1 GTSNPN and CDR2 SVGIG (reference sequence). The CDR3 DNA reads as TGCGCCTGGAGTGGAAGGACAGGGTTGTACGAGCAGTACTTC. Translation gives CAWSGRTGLYEQYF.

The gene calls are TRBV7-9 and TRBJ1-6; 7 bases fit TRBD1. The V and J ends lost 0 bases and 9 bases, in that order; junction bases with no gene match: 8. Germline V gene data show CDR1 as SEHNR and CDR2 as FQNEAQ (reference sequence). The CDR3 covers 16 residues. CDR3 nucleotide sequence: TGTGCCAGCAGCTTAGCGCGGAACAGGGGCGGTTCACCCCTCCACTTT. The encoded protein is CASSLARNRGGSPLHF.

This sequence joins TRBV6-1 and TRBJ2-7; weak D call: TRBD1 (6 bases). V lost 6 bases and J 4 bases, leaving 16 bases between the germline ends. Germline V lookup: CDR1 MNHNS, CDR2 SASEGT. This CDR3 is built from 14 residues. CDR3 coding DNA: TGTGCCAGCAGGGCCGGGACAATAAGTTACGAGCAGTACTTC. Amino acids: CASRAGTISYEQYF.

The chain joins TRBV30 to TRBJ2-1; maybe TRBD2 (6 bases). Germline lookup yields CDR1 GTSNPN and CDR2 SVGIG (reference sequence). The CDR3 spans 14 residues. Trimming removed 2 bases from V and 0 bases from J, with 8 bases in between. The CDR3 region has the DNA TGTGCCTGGAGTCTAGCGTCCTCCTACAATGAGCAGTTCTTC. This encodes CAWSLASSYNEQFF.

The rearrangement joins TRBV10-3 to TRBJ1-2; TRBD1 agrees at 8 bases. Germline assignment: CDR1 ENHRY and CDR2 SYGVKD. The CDR3 runs 16 residues. Trimming cost V 6 bases and J 3 bases; bases outside gene matches: 12. The CDR3: CAISVGQGAYDYGYTF. As DNA, the CDR3 is TGTGCCATCAGCGTTGGGCAGGGGGCCTATGACTATGGCTACACCTTC.

The chain carries TRBV25-1 and TRBJ1-4; D not resolved. The CDR3 totals 16 residues. Looked up from germline, CDR1 is MGHDK and CDR2 is SYGVNS. V was shortened by 3 bases and J by 0 bases, with 11 bases between the two germline ends. Here the CDR3 reads CASSEYWAATNEKLFF. CDR3 nucleotide sequence: TGTGCCAGCAGTGAGTACTGGGCAGCAACTAATGAAAAACTGTTTTTT.

This clone turned up a few times. This rearrangement joins TRBV7-9 to TRBJ2-7; D not resolved. Trimming removed 5 bases at V and 4 bases at J, with 9 bases between. Germline V CDR1 and CDR2: SEHNR, FQNEAQ (reference sequence). There are 12 residues in the CDR3. For the CDR3, the DNA is TGTGCCAGCAGCCCCCTCGTGTACGAGCAGTACTTC. Translating it yields CASSPLVYEQYF.

The CDR3 sequence: CASTWGLTGVGEQYF. CDR3 DNA sequence: TGTGCCAGCACCTGGGGTCTTACGGGGGTGGGCGAGCAGTACTTC. The V and J genes are TRBV11-2 and TRBJ2-7, with D perhaps TRBD2 (6 bases). CDR3 length: 15 residues. Looked up from germline, CDR1 is SGHAT and CDR2 is FQNNGV. The germline V and J ends were trimmed by 7 bases and 6 bases, with 22 bases remaining between them.

This chain uses TRBV19 with TRBJ2-1; TRBD2 matches 13 bases. The CDR3 runs to 16 residues. The germline gives CDR1 LNHDA, CDR2 SQIVND (reference sequence). J lost 0 bases, V lost 10 bases, and 6 bases had no gene match. This chain's CDR3 is CATGLAGAHSYNEQFF. The CDR3 coding sequence is TGTGCCACCGGACTAGCGGGGGCCCACTCCTACAATGAGCAGTTCTTC.

The chain combines TRBV7-8 with TRBJ2-2; D uncertain. This CDR3 contains 13 residues. Trimming pared 2 bases from V and 5 bases from J, leaving 6 bases between. Germline CDR1 is SGHVS and CDR2 is FQNEAQ. The CDR3 is CASSLRVTGELFF. DNA for the CDR3: TGTGCCAGCAGCTTACGAGTGACCGGGGAGCTGTTTTTT.

The chain is built from TRBV19 and TRBJ2-7; TRBD1 aligns across 7 bases. Germline trimming cut 6 bases from V and 1 base from J; bases unmatched to any gene: 6. There are 14 residues in the CDR3. Germline V gene data show CDR1 as LNHDA and CDR2 as SQIVND (reference sequence). This CDR3 reads CASSPTGFSYEQYF. The CDR3 nucleotides are TGTGCCAGTAGCCCGACAGGGTTTTCCTACGAGCAGTACTTC. The full variable domain, completed using reference TRBV19 and TRBJ2-7, is DGGITQSPKYLFRKEGQNVTLSCEQNLNHDAMYWYRQDPGQGLRLIYYSQIVNDFQKGDIAEGYSVSREKKESFPLTVTSAQKNPTAFYLCASSPTGFSYEQYFGPGTRLTVT.

The V gene is TRBV10-3, the J gene TRBJ2-3, with 9 bases matching TRBD2. V was pared by 11 bases and J by 1 base, with 16 bases of the junction left unmatched. The CDR3 has 17 amino acids. Germline CDR1 ENHRY, CDR2 SYGVKD. CDR3 amino acids: CASNGEAGGPGTDTQYF. The CDR3 DNA reads TGTGCCTCCAACGGTGAGGCGGGGGGGCCTGGCACAGATACGCAGTATTTT.

This chain uses TRBV7-9 with TRBJ2-6; D is undetermined. Looked up from germline, CDR1 is SEHNR and CDR2 is FQNEAQ (reference sequence). The CDR3 runs to 17 residues. V was clipped by 5 bases and J by 0 bases, with 14 bases between them. The CDR3 sequence: CASSPRQVYSGANVLTF. CDR3 nucleotide sequence: TGTGCCAGCAGCCCGCGTCAGGTTTACTCTGGGGCCAACGTCCTGACTTTC.

J is TRBJ1-1 and V is TRBV18; D is unclear. Between the trimmed V and J ends, which lost 3 bases and 7 bases, there was a span of 15 bases. CDR3 length: 14 residues. Germline values: CDR1 KGHSH, CDR2 LQKENI. CDR3 sequence (DNA): TGTGCCAGCTCACCTACGACCGGTACGGGTGAAGCTTTCTTT. This encodes CASSPTTGTGEAFF.

This rearrangement joins TRBV30 to TRBJ2-5; TRBD1 matches at 7 bases. V gave up 4 bases and J gave up 11 bases; unmatched junction bases: 10. The CDR3 spans 12 residues. Germline CDR1 is GTSNPN and CDR2 is SVGIG (reference sequence). Here the CDR3 DNA reads TGTGCCTGGACACTAGACAGGGTGGTGCAGTACTTC. This sequence encodes CAWTLDRVVQYF.

This clone has a single count. The chain couples TRBV9 to TRBJ1-3, with 10 bases identical to TRBD1. J was trimmed by 0 bases and V by 4 bases; bases with no gene match: 16. Germline CDR1 and CDR2: SGDLS and YYNGEE. This CDR3 is 20 amino acids long. Here the CDR3 reads CASSLQSRDRGSISGNTIYF. The CDR3 DNA follows: TGTGCCAGCAGCCTCCAATCCCGGGACAGGGGCTCTATCTCTGGAAACACCATATATTTT. Together with reference TRBV9 and TRBJ1-3, the CDR3 gives the full variable domain: DSGVTQTPKHLITATGQRVTLRCSPRSGDLSVYWYQQSLDQGLQFLIQYYNGEERAKGNILERFSAQQFPDLHSELNLSSLELGDSALYFCASSLQSRDRGSISGNTIYFGEGSWLTVV.